The rows below give T cell receptor beta chains drawn from one sample of a study of blood T cell repertoires in COVID-19. Measured with immunoSEQ multiplex PCR; TCRdb has only the in-frame clones, and not every one. The sample has around 40,000 clones, approximately 85% seen once; the top ten hold roughly 15%. Sequencing was performed on peripheral blood. These receptors came from a human donor in a cohort sampled during active COVID-19. Each CDR3 is given with its conserved first and last residue. Fields, in order: CDR3 DNA, CDR3 protein, clone size, D gene, J gene, V gene. A D gene is named only where the DNA matches it firmly. A clone size is listed for some rows: how often the clone was seen (once, few, many), or a class if it is expanded.

cdr3_nt: TGTGCCAGCAGCCAAGGCGGGGGTAGTTCACCCCTCCACTTT
cdr3_aa: CASSQGGGSSPLHF
clone_size: NA
d_call: NA
j_call: TRBJ1-6
v_call: TRBV3-1/TRBV3-2

cdr3_nt: TGTGCCAGCAGTTTAAACCGCAGGGGAGATCATGGCTACACCTTC
cdr3_aa: CASSLNRRGDHGYTF
clone_size: once
d_call: NA
j_call: TRBJ1-2
v_call: TRBV6-5

cdr3_nt: TGCGCCAGCAGCTTGGACAATCCCTACGAGCAGTACTTC
cdr3_aa: CASSLDNPYEQYF
clone_size: NA
d_call: NA
j_call: TRBJ2-7
v_call: TRBV5-1

cdr3_nt: TGTGCCAGCAGCTTAATGTCTAGCGGGCAAGAGACCCAGTACTTC
cdr3_aa: CASSLMSSGQETQYF
clone_size: NA
d_call: TRBD2
j_call: TRBJ2-5
v_call: TRBV7-3

cdr3_nt: TGTGCCAGCAGCTTCAACAGGGGGGACACTGAAGCTTTCTTT
cdr3_aa: CASSFNRGDTEAFF
clone_size: NA
d_call: TRBD1
j_call: TRBJ1-1
v_call: TRBV5-6

cdr3_nt: TGTGCCACCAAGGACAGGGCCTCCTACGAGCAGTACTTC
cdr3_aa: CATKDRASYEQYF
clone_size: NA
d_call: TRBD1
j_call: TRBJ2-7
v_call: TRBV5-4

cdr3_nt: TGTGCCAGCAGCTTTCGGACCGGGGAGCTGTTTTTT
cdr3_aa: CASSFRTGELFF
clone_size: NA
d_call: NA
j_call: TRBJ2-2
v_call: TRBV5-4

cdr3_nt: TGTGCCAGCAGTGATAGAGGGGGCCCTTATAGCAATCAGCCCCAGCATTTT
cdr3_aa: CASSDRGGPYSNQPQHF
clone_size: NA
d_call: TRBD1
j_call: TRBJ1-5
v_call: TRBV2

cdr3_nt: TGTGCCAGCACCTCAGCGGGAGGGGATGAGCAGTTCTTC
cdr3_aa: CASTSAGGDEQFF
clone_size: once
d_call: TRBD2
j_call: TRBJ2-1
v_call: TRBV7-3

cdr3_nt: TGTGCCAGCAGCTTAGGGGGGGAAGGCTCACCCCTCCACTTT
cdr3_aa: CASSLGGEGSPLHF
clone_size: once
d_call: NA
j_call: TRBJ1-6
v_call: TRBV7-3

cdr3_nt: TGTGCCAGCCTTTACAGGGAGTCTGAAAAACTGTTTTTT
cdr3_aa: CASLYRESEKLFF
clone_size: NA
d_call: NA
j_call: TRBJ1-4
v_call: TRBV2

cdr3_nt: TGTGCCAGCAGCTTCGCGGGACAGGGGAGGACTGAAGCTTTCTTT
cdr3_aa: CASSFAGQGRTEAFF
clone_size: NA
d_call: TRBD1
j_call: TRBJ1-1
v_call: TRBV7-3

cdr3_nt: TGTGCCAGCAGCTTAGAATGGGACAGGCCTGCTAACTATGGCTACACCTTC
cdr3_aa: CASSLEWDRPANYGYTF
clone_size: NA
d_call: TRBD1
j_call: TRBJ1-2
v_call: TRBV7-9

cdr3_nt: TGTGCTAGTGAGTCGATAGCGGGGATTACTGAGCAGTTCTTC
cdr3_aa: CASESIAGITEQFF
clone_size: NA
d_call: TRBD2
j_call: TRBJ2-1
v_call: TRBV12-5

cdr3_nt: TGTGCCAGCCGCCGGAGGCGGACCAGCTCCTACAATGAGCAGTTCTTC
cdr3_aa: CASRRRRTSSYNEQFF
clone_size: NA
d_call: NA
j_call: TRBJ2-1
v_call: TRBV11-2

cdr3_nt: TGTGCCAGCAGTTACGCGAGGACAGGGGGAAACTATGGCTACACCTTC
cdr3_aa: CASSYARTGGNYGYTF
clone_size: NA
d_call: TRBD1
j_call: TRBJ1-2
v_call: TRBV6-5

cdr3_nt: TGTGCCAGCAGTTCCCCTACAGGGGGCCGCAATCAGCCCCAGCATTTT
cdr3_aa: CASSSPTGGRNQPQHF
clone_size: once
d_call: TRBD1
j_call: TRBJ1-5
v_call: TRBV6-2/TRBV6-3

cdr3_nt: TGTGCCAGCAGCCAATTTCTAGCGGGGGGGCCGGATGAGCAGTTCTTC
cdr3_aa: CASSQFLAGGPDEQFF
clone_size: NA
d_call: TRBD2
j_call: TRBJ2-1
v_call: TRBV4-2

cdr3_nt: TGTGCCAGCTCACCACTATCGACAGGGTCTGCTGAAGCTTTCTTT
cdr3_aa: CASSPLSTGSAEAFF
clone_size: few
d_call: TRBD1
j_call: TRBJ1-1
v_call: TRBV18

cdr3_nt: TGTGCCACCGGGGGCAGGGCCCGGGCTAATGAAAAACTGTTTTTT
cdr3_aa: CATGGRARANEKLFF
clone_size: NA
d_call: NA
j_call: TRBJ1-4
v_call: TRBV15

cdr3_nt: TGTGCCAGCAGCCTAACTGGCTACGAGCAGTACTTC
cdr3_aa: CASSLTGYEQYF
clone_size: NA
d_call: NA
j_call: TRBJ2-7
v_call: TRBV13

cdr3_nt: TGTGCCAGCAGCTTCCCTCGACAGGGGGACCCCTACGAGCAGTACTTC
cdr3_aa: CASSFPRQGDPYEQYF
clone_size: NA
d_call: TRBD1
j_call: TRBJ2-7
v_call: TRBV7-9

cdr3_nt: TGTGCCAGCACACGGGGGAACACCGGGGAGCTGTTTTTT
cdr3_aa: CASTRGNTGELFF
clone_size: NA
d_call: NA
j_call: TRBJ2-2
v_call: TRBV2

cdr3_nt: TGTGCCAGCAACACCCGACAGGGGGTCAGGGGATTGTTCTTC
cdr3_aa: CASNTRQGVRGLFF
clone_size: NA
d_call: TRBD1
j_call: TRBJ2-1
v_call: TRBV7-9

cdr3_nt: TGTGCCAGCAGTGTTGGGGAACCCCGGGAGGAGACCCAGTACTTC
cdr3_aa: CASSVGEPREETQYF
clone_size: NA
d_call: NA
j_call: TRBJ2-5
v_call: TRBV6-4

cdr3_nt: TGTGCCAGCAGCCTCGGGACACTGGGGTACTTC
cdr3_aa: CASSLGTLGYF
clone_size: NA
d_call: NA
j_call: TRBJ2-5
v_call: TRBV3-1/TRBV3-2

cdr3_nt: TGTGCCAGCAGTGAAAGTGGGCAAGGGGCAGGCTATGGCTACACCTTC
cdr3_aa: CASSESGQGAGYGYTF
clone_size: once
d_call: NA
j_call: TRBJ1-2
v_call: TRBV6-1

cdr3_nt: TGTGCCAGCAGCGCTACAGGCTCTCCCGGGGAGCTGTTTTTT
cdr3_aa: CASSATGSPGELFF
clone_size: NA
d_call: NA
j_call: TRBJ2-2
v_call: TRBV5-4

cdr3_nt: TGTGCCAGCTCACTACGACAGGGGGACACTGAAGCTTTCTTT
cdr3_aa: CASSLRQGDTEAFF
clone_size: few
d_call: TRBD1
j_call: TRBJ1-1
v_call: TRBV18

cdr3_nt: TGTGCCAGCAGGAGGGGGGGCGAGCAGTACTTC
cdr3_aa: CASRRGGEQYF
clone_size: NA
d_call: NA
j_call: TRBJ2-7
v_call: TRBV2

cdr3_nt: TGTGCCAGTAGTATCGGTAACACCGGGGAGCTGTTTTTT
cdr3_aa: CASSIGNTGELFF
clone_size: NA
d_call: NA
j_call: TRBJ2-2
v_call: TRBV19

cdr3_nt: TGTGCCACCAGCACCCTTGACGGAGCAAGCACAGATACGCAGTATTTT
cdr3_aa: CATSTLDGASTDTQYF
clone_size: few
d_call: NA
j_call: TRBJ2-3
v_call: TRBV15

cdr3_nt: TGTGCCAGCAGACCGACAGGCGGACAGGGGTACGAGCAGTACTTC
cdr3_aa: CASRPTGGQGYEQYF
clone_size: NA
d_call: TRBD1
j_call: TRBJ2-7
v_call: TRBV6-6

cdr3_nt: TGTGCCAGCAGCCTGCGGACTAGCGGCGAGACCCAGTACTTC
cdr3_aa: CASSLRTSGETQYF
clone_size: NA
d_call: TRBD2
j_call: TRBJ2-5
v_call: TRBV3-1/TRBV3-2

cdr3_nt: TGTGCCACCGGCGGGGGCCAAGAGACCCAGTACTTC
cdr3_aa: CATGGGQETQYF
clone_size: NA
d_call: TRBD2
j_call: TRBJ2-5
v_call: TRBV6-6

cdr3_nt: TGTGCCAGCAGCTCTATGGGTACTAGCCTCCGCGGGGATACGCAGTATTTT
cdr3_aa: CASSSMGTSLRGDTQYF
clone_size: NA
d_call: NA
j_call: TRBJ2-3
v_call: TRBV7-9

cdr3_nt: TGTGCCAGCAGCCAACGGACAGGGAATACAGATACGCAGTATTTT
cdr3_aa: CASSQRTGNTDTQYF
clone_size: once
d_call: TRBD1
j_call: TRBJ2-3
v_call: TRBV4-2

cdr3_nt: TGTGCCAGCAGTGAGGGGACAGTTAATCAGCCCCAGCATTTT
cdr3_aa: CASSEGTVNQPQHF
clone_size: NA
d_call: TRBD1
j_call: TRBJ1-5
v_call: TRBV2

cdr3_nt: TGCGCCAGCAGCCATACAGGGGCAACTAATGAAAAACTGTTTTTT
cdr3_aa: CASSHTGATNEKLFF
clone_size: once
d_call: TRBD1
j_call: TRBJ1-4
v_call: TRBV5-1

cdr3_nt: TGTGCCAGCAGCTTGGGACAGATCTCTGGAAACACCATATATTTT
cdr3_aa: CASSLGQISGNTIYF
clone_size: NA
d_call: NA
j_call: TRBJ1-3
v_call: TRBV5-6

cdr3_nt: TGTGCCAGCAGTGAAGGGACTAGCGGGGGCACAGATACGCAGTATTTT
cdr3_aa: CASSEGTSGGTDTQYF
clone_size: NA
d_call: TRBD2
j_call: TRBJ2-3
v_call: TRBV2

cdr3_nt: TGTGCCAGCAGCCCCAAATGGGGACAGTCCTACAATGAGCAGTTCTTC
cdr3_aa: CASSPKWGQSYNEQFF
clone_size: NA
d_call: TRBD1
j_call: TRBJ2-1
v_call: TRBV3-1/TRBV3-2

cdr3_nt: TGTGCCAGCAGCTTAGTAGACAGGGTAGTTACCTATAATTCACCCCTCCACTTT
cdr3_aa: CASSLVDRVVTYNSPLHF
clone_size: few
d_call: TRBD1
j_call: TRBJ1-6
v_call: TRBV7-3

cdr3_nt: TGCGCCAGCAGCTTGGGGCCCACAGGGTTTGAGGCAGATACGCAGTATTTT
cdr3_aa: CASSLGPTGFEADTQYF
clone_size: NA
d_call: NA
j_call: TRBJ2-3
v_call: TRBV5-1

cdr3_nt: TGTGCCAGCAGTTTTCGAGACTTGAAGTGGTCACCCCTCCACTTT
cdr3_aa: CASSFRDLKWSPLHF
clone_size: few
d_call: NA
j_call: TRBJ1-6
v_call: TRBV27

cdr3_nt: TGTGCCAGCAGTGAGGGCAGGGCCATGAACACTGAAGCTTTCTTT
cdr3_aa: CASSEGRAMNTEAFF
clone_size: once
d_call: NA
j_call: TRBJ1-1
v_call: TRBV2

cdr3_nt: TGTGCCACCAGCAGAGATGGTTTCAGGGTCCAGGAGACCCAGTACTTC
cdr3_aa: CATSRDGFRVQETQYF
clone_size: NA
d_call: NA
j_call: TRBJ2-5
v_call: TRBV15

cdr3_nt: TGTGCCAGCAGCTTGGAGGGACTTAAGAATGAAAAACTGTTTTTT
cdr3_aa: CASSLEGLKNEKLFF
clone_size: NA
d_call: NA
j_call: TRBJ1-4
v_call: TRBV5-5

cdr3_nt: TGTGCCAGCAGCGCGGGACAGGGGGATCCCCTCCACTTT
cdr3_aa: CASSAGQGDPLHF
clone_size: NA
d_call: TRBD1
j_call: TRBJ1-6
v_call: TRBV25-1

cdr3_nt: TGTGCCAGCAGTGCACAGGGACCCCCCATGAACACTGAAGCTTTCTTT
cdr3_aa: CASSAQGPPMNTEAFF
clone_size: NA
d_call: NA
j_call: TRBJ1-1
v_call: TRBV6-1

cdr3_nt: TGTGCCAGCAGCCCCGACAGGGGAGGAGTCTACGAGCAGTACTTC
cdr3_aa: CASSPDRGGVYEQYF
clone_size: NA
d_call: TRBD1
j_call: TRBJ2-7
v_call: TRBV3-1/TRBV3-2

cdr3_nt: TGCGCCAGCAGCCAAGAGGACTACCACACAGATACGCAGTATTTT
cdr3_aa: CASSQEDYHTDTQYF
clone_size: once
d_call: NA
j_call: TRBJ2-3
v_call: TRBV4-1